This T cell receptor (beta chain) originates from a study of PD-1 blockade in classical Hodgkin lymphoma. Overall study findings and caveats: The CD4+ diversity rise by C4D1 was clearest in complete responders.

As regards this clone: Antigen: not known.

Every patient relapsed after autologous stem cell transplantation, and brentuximab vedotin exposure varied. Thawed PBMCs were subjected to magnetic negative selection, which yielded isolated CD8+ T cells. V gave up 7 bases and J gave up 1 base, with 10 bases separating them. Germline CDR1 reads MNHEY; CDR2 reads SVGAGI. The CDR3 runs to 13 residues. Only in-frame clones appear in the TCRdb table, and some are missing; sequencing was by immunoSEQ multiplex PCR. Of about 27,000 clones in the sample, around 88% are singletons; the top ten hold more than 6.5%. Specimen: CD8+ T cells from blood, collected at baseline. The sequence was obtained from a human donor with classical Hodgkin lymphoma. The V and J genes are TRBV6-5 and TRBJ1-1; D not resolved. The CDR3 is CASTTSPNTEAFF. As DNA, the CDR3 is TGTGCCAGCACAACGTCTCCGAACACTGAAGCTTTCTTT.